This passage covers 3 T cell receptor beta chains from one sample sequenced in a study of T cells after yellow fever vaccination (dated by TCRdb to about 2019). The treatment or condition tag for this specimen amounts to: live attenuated yellow fever vaccine strain. Library preparation employed 5' RACE. Reads for this sample came from an Illumina NovaSeq 6000. TCRdb trimmed the raw reads at Q25, called clones with MiXCR and kept productive beta chains. Each entry is one CDR3 protein sequence, shown with its most common DNA and genes. This sample has 340,000 or so distinct CDR3 sequences in its table, and under 15% of those were observed once. Of the sample, about 3% falls within the top ten clones. This sample comprised CD4+ T cells sorted from PBMCs, obtained 15 days after the yellow fever booster vaccination. The receptors were sampled from a young man who received the YFV17D yellow fever vaccine.

The rearrangement links TRBV5-1 to TRBJ2-1; the D gene could be TRBD1 or TRBD2 (5 bases each). CDR3 size: 15 residues. Germline V lookup: CDR1 SGHRS, CDR2 YFSETQ. Trimming removed 4 bases at V and 8 bases at J, with 19 bases between. CDR3 nucleotide sequence: TGCGCCAGCAGCCCGGATATGGGACCCAAGTATGAGCAGTTCTTC. Encoded protein: CASSPDMGPKYEQFF.

This clonotype was recorded a few times. The chain links TRBV20-1 to TRBJ1-5; D unresolved. Trimming cost V 4 bases and J 1 base, with 5 bases left between them. Germline CDR1 DFQATT, CDR2 SNEGSKA (reference sequence). This CDR3 comprises 12 residues. The CDR3 sequence is CSAKGSNQPQHF. As DNA, the CDR3 is TGCAGTGCTAAAGGGAGCAATCAGCCCCAGCATTTT.

This clonotype has just a few counts. The chain recombines TRBV20-1 with TRBJ1-5; D may be TRBD1 (5 bases). CDR3 length equals 14 residues. Germline V gene data show CDR1 as DFQATT and CDR2 as SNEGSKA (reference sequence). V lost 0 bases, J lost 2 bases, and 8 bases lay in between. The CDR3 DNA reads as TGCAGTGCTAGAGATGGGGCAGGCAATCAGCCCCAGCATTTT. Translating it yields CSARDGAGNQPQHF.